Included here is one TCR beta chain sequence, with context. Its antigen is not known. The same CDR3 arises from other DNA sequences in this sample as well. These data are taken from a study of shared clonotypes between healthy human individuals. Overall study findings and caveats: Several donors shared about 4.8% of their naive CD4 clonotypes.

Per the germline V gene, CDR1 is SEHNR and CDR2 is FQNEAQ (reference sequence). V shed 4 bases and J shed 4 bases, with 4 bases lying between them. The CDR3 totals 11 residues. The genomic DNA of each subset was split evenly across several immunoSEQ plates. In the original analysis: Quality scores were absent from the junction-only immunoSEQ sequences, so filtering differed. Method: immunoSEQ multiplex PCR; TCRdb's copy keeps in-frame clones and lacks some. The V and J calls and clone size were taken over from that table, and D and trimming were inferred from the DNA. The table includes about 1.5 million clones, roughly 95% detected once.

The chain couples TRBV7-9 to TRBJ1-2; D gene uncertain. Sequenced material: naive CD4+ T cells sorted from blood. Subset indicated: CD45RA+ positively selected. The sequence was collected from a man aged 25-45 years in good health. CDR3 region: CASSSGYGYTF. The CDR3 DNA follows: TGTGCCAGCAGCTCTGGCTATGGCTACACCTTC.